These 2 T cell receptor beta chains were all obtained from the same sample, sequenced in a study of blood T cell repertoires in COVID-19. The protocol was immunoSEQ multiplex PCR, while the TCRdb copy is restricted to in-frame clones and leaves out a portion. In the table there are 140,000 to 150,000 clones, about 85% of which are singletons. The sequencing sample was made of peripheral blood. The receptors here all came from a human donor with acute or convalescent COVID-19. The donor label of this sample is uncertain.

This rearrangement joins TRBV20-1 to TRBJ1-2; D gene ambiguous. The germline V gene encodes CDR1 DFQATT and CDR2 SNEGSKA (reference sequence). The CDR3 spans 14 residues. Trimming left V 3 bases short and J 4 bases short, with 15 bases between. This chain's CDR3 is CSASKSSGAYGYTF. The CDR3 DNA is TGCAGTGCTAGTAAATCGTCAGGTGCCTATGGCTACACCTTC.

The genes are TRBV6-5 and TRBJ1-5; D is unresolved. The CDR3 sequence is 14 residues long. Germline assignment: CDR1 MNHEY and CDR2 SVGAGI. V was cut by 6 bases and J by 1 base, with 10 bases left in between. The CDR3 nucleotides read TGTGCCAGCAGCCCCGCGCCAAGCAATCAGCCCCAGCATTTT. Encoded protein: CASSPAPSNQPQHF.